This TCR beta chain was captured in a study of T cells in women clearing cervical HPV infection. Points from the study as a whole: A classifier using richness and V gene abundances reached an AUC of more than 0.8.

Dot-blot hybridization genotyped cervical HPV amplified with MY09/MY11 PCR. As to this clone: The antigen is not known. The CDR3 end falls 3 residues outside the read, so it is completed with the germline J gene.

Clones were read by immunoSEQ multiplex PCR, and TCRdb kept only the in-frame ones, dropping some. The sample yields roughly 38,000 clones, of which the top ten take up 6.4%. Germline lookup yields CDR1 KGHSH and CDR2 LQKENI. This CDR3 is 15 amino acids long. The chain carries TRBV18 and TRBJ2-2, with a tentative D call TRBD2 (5 bases). The sequence came from a woman between 18 and 70 years old with a cervical HPV16 infection that either progressed to CIN3+ or cleared (not recorded which). What was sequenced was blood buffy coat. The CDR3 bases that were read are TGTGCCAGCTCACCCGGGGTCTCCTATAATTCACCG. It specifies CASSPGVSYNSP. The CDR3 as a whole reads CASSPGVSYNSPLFF. The full variable domain, rest sourced from reference TRBV18 and TRBJ2-2, is NAGVMQNPRHLVRRRGQEARLRCSPMKGHSHVYWYRQLPEEGLKFMVYLQKENIIDESGMPKERFSAEFPKEGPSILRIQQVVRGDSAAYFCASSPGVSYNSPLFFGEGSRLTVL.